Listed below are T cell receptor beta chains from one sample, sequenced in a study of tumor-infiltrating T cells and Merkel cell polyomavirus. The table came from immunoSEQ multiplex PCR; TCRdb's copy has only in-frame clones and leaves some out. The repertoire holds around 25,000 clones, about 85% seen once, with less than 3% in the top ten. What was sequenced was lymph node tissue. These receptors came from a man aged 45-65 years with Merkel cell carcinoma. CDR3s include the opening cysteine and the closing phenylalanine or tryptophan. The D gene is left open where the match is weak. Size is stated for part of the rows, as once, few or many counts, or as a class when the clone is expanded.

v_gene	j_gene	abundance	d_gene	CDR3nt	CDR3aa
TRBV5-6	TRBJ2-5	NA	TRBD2	TGTGCCAGCAGCTTGGATAGACTAGCGGGAGCGGAGACCCAGTACTTC	CASSLDRLAGAETQYF
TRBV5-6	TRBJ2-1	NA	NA	TGTGCCAGCAGCTTGGCGCCAGGCCACAATGAGCAGTTCTTC	CASSLAPGHNEQFF
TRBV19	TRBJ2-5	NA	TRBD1	TGTGCCAGTAGTAGGGACAGACAAGAGACCCAGTACTTC	CASSRDRQETQYF
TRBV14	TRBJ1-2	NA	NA	TGTGCCAGCAGCCATATCGAGGGTGATTCTGGCTACACCTTC	CASSHIEGDSGYTF
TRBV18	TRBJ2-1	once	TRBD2	TGTGCCAGCTCACCTAGCGGGATCTACAATGAGCAGTTCTTC	CASSPSGIYNEQFF
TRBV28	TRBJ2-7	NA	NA	TGTGCCAGCAGTTTAAGGGCTGTAGCGGACTACGAGCAGTACTTC	CASSLRAVADYEQYF
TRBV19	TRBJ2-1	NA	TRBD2	TGTGCCAGTCGACTAGCGGGAGGTAGTGAGCAGTTCTTC	CASRLAGGSEQFF
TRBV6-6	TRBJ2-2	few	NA	TGTGCCAGCTGGCAGGGCACCGGGGAGCTGTTTTTT	CASWQGTGELFF
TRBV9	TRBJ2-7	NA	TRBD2	TGTGCCAGCAGCGTGGGAGCGGGGGGGGAGCAGTACTTC	CASSVGAGGEQYF
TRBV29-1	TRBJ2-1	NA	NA	TGCAGCGTTGGGACTAACTACAATGAGCAGTTCTTC	CSVGTNYNEQFF
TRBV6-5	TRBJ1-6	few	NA	TGTGCCAGCAGCCCCGAAGGGGTTAATTCACCCCTCCACTTT	CASSPEGVNSPLHF
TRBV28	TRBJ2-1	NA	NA	TGTGCCAGCAGTTCGCAAACACAGGGGACTCGGCAGTTCTTC	CASSSQTQGTRQFF
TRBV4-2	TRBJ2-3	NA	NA	TGTGCCAGCAGCCTCAGAAGCACAGATACGCAGTATTTT	CASSLRSTDTQYF
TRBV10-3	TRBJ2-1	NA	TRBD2	TGTGCCATCAGTGAGTCTCAATCGACTAGCTATGAGCAGTTCTTC	CAISESQSTSYEQFF
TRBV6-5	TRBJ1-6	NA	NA	TGTGCCAGCAGGGATCAGGGGAGTAGAGGATCACCCCTCCACTTT	CASRDQGSRGSPLHF
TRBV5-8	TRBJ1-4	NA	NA	TGTGCCAGCAGCACGGGACATCTTGGACCAGCGTTTTTT	CASSTGHLGPAFF
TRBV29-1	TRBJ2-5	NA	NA	TGCAGCGTTGACCTGGGGGCTCTGCAGACCCAGTACTTC	CSVDLGALQTQYF
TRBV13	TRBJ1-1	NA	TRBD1	TGTGCCAGCAGCACCCTACAGGGGGTCGAAGCTTTCTTT	CASSTLQGVEAFF
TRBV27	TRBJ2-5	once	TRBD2	TGTGCCAGCAGTTTCGGACTAGCGGGAGAAACCACCCAGTACTTC	CASSFGLAGETTQYF
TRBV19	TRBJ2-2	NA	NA	TGTGCCACCACGAACACCGGGGAGCTGTTTTTT	CATTNTGELFF
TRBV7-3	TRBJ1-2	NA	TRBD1	TGTGCCAGCAGCATAGCAGGGGGCGCAGGTTATGGCTACACCTTC	CASSIAGGAGYGYTF
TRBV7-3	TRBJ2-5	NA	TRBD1	TGTGCCAGCAGCTTGACAGGGGGCGCAGGAGAGACCCAGTACTTC	CASSLTGGAGETQYF
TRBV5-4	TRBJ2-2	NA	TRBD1	TGTGCCAGCAGCTTGTACAGGGGGCCTACCTCGGCCGGGGAGCTGTTTTTT	CASSLYRGPTSAGELFF
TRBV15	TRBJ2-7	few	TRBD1	TGTGCCACATGCGAGACAGGGGAGTCCGAGCAGTACTTC	CATCETGESEQYF
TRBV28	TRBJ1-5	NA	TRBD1	TGTGCCAGCAGACCCCGGGACAGCTATCAGCCCCAGCATTTT	CASRPRDSYQPQHF
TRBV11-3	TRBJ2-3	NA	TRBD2	TGTGCCAGCAGCTTTAATCCGGGACTAGCAGGAGATACGCAGTATTTT	CASSFNPGLAGDTQYF
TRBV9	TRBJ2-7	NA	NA	TGTGCCAGCAGCGCTGCCCCGACAGGAGGTTACGAGCAGTACTTC	CASSAAPTGGYEQYF
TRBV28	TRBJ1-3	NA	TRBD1	TGTGCCAGCAGTTTAGGGACAGGTCCCCCTGGAAACACCATATATTTT	CASSLGTGPPGNTIYF
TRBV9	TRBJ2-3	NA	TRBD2	TGTGCCAGCAGCGTAGATTGGGGACTACTAAAACGCACAGATACGCAGTATTTT	CASSVDWGLLKRTDTQYF
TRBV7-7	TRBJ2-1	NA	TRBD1	TGTGCTAGCAGCTCGGGACAGGGGAATGAGCAGTTCTTC	CASSSGQGNEQFF
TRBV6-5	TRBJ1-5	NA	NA	TGTGCCAGCAGTTACTGGGGGGGGGTGCAGCCCCAGCATTTT	CASSYWGGVQPQHF
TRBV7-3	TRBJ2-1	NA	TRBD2	TGTGCCAGCAGCTTAAACAGCGGGAGGGAGGAGCAGTTCTTC	CASSLNSGREEQFF
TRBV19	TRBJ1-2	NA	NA	TGTGCCAGTAGTAAAGGTGCGGGTCGGAACTATGGCTACACCTTC	CASSKGAGRNYGYTF
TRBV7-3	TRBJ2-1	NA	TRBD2	TGTGCCAGCAGCTTAGGGGCTAGCGGGGGTCTCCGCAATGAGCAGTTCTTC	CASSLGASGGLRNEQFF
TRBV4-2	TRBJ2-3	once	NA	TGTGCCAGCAGCCCAATACCTGGCCCTAGCACAGATACGCAGTATTTT	CASSPIPGPSTDTQYF
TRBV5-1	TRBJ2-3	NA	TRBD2	TGCGCCAGCAGCCTTGGACTAGCTGAACCCACAGATACGCAGTATTTT	CASSLGLAEPTDTQYF
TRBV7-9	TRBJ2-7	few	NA	TGTGCCAGCAGCCCCAGGTCCCTCCCTAACTCCTACGAGCAGTACTTC	CASSPRSLPNSYEQYF
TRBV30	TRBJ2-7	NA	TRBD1	TGTGCCTGGATTACCCGGGACAGTTTCTCCTACGAGCAGTACTTC	CAWITRDSFSYEQYF
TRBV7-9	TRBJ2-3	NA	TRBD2	TGTGCCAGCAGCGCAGGACTAGGAGGCACAGATACGCAGTATTTT	CASSAGLGGTDTQYF
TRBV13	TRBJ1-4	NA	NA	TGTGCCAGCAGCGGACACAGGGTAACTAATGAAAAACTGTTTTTT	CASSGHRVTNEKLFF
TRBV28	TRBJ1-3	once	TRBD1	TGTGCCAGCAGGGATCAGAGGGGACAGACTAGCTCTGGAAACACCATATATTTT	CASRDQRGQTSSGNTIYF
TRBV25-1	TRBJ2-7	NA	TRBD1	TGTGCCAGCAGTGAATTCGGAGACAGGGACTACGAGCAGTACTTC	CASSEFGDRDYEQYF
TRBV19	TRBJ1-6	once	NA	TGTGCCAGTAGTACAGGACAGCCGTACCCTCTAGGTGATTCGTCCCTCCACTTT	CASSTGQPYPLGDSSLHF